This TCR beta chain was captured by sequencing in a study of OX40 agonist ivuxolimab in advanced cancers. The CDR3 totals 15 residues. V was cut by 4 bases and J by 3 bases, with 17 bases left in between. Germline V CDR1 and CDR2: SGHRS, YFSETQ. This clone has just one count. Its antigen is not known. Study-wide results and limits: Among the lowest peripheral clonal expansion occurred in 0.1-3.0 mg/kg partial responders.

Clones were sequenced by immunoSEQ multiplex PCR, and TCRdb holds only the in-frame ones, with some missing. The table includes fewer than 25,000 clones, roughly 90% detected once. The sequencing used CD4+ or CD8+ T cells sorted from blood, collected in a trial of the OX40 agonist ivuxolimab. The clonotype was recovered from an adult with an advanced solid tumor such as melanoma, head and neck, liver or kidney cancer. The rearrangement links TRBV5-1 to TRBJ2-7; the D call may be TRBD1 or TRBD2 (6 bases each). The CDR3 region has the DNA TGCGCCAGCAGCCGGGGGCCGGGAACGGGCTACGAGCAGTACTTC. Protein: CASSRGPGTGYEQYF.